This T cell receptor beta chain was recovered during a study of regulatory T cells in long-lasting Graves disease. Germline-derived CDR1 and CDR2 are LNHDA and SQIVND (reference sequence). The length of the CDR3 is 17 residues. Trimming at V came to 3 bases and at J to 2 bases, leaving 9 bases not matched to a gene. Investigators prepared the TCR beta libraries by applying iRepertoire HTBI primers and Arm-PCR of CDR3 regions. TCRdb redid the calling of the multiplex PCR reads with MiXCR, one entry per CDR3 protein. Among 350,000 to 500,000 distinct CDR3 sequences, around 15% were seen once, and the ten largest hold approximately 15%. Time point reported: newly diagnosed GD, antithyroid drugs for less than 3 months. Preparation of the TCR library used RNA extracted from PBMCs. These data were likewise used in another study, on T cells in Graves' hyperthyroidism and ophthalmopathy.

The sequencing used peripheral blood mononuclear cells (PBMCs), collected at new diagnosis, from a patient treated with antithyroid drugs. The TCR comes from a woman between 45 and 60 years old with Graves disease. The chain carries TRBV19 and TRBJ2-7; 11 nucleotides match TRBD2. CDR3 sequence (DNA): TGTGCCAGTAGTATCGGGGTCATAGCGGGAGGGACCTACGAGCAGTACTTC. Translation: CASSIGVIAGGTYEQYF.